These T cell receptor beta chains were read from a single sample in a study of blood T cell repertoires in COVID-19. Produced via immunoSEQ multiplex PCR; TCRdb's table is partial and in-frame only. The data contain some 240,000 clones, 80% to 90% of them singletons. Specimen: peripheral blood. The receptors come from a woman of 80 years or more with COVID-19, enrolled during active disease. CDR3s include the opening cysteine and the closing phenylalanine or tryptophan. Each record gives: clone size, J gene, V gene, CDR3 length, D gene, CDR3 DNA, CDR3 protein. The D gene is left open where the match is weak. A clone size is listed for some rows: how often the clone was seen (once, few, many), or a class if it is expanded.

-	TRBJ2-1	TRBV6-5	14	TRBD2	TGTGCCAGCAGTCGAACCGGGGGGTACAATGAGCAGTTCTTC	CASSRTGGYNEQFF
-	TRBJ1-3	TRBV4-1	13	-	TGCGCCAGCAGCCCAGGAGGAGGAAACACCATATATTTT	CASSPGGGNTIYF
-	TRBJ2-1	TRBV7-3	15	-	TGTGCCAGCAGCGTGGTTAGAGGGCCGTACAATGAGCAGTTCTTC	CASSVVRGPYNEQFF
-	TRBJ2-4	TRBV2	16	TRBD2	TGTGCCAGCAGTGATTGGACTAGCGGGGGAAAGAACATTCAGTACTTC	CASSDWTSGGKNIQYF
-	TRBJ2-2	TRBV3-1/TRBV3-2	17	TRBD2	TGTGCCAGCAGCCAAGGCGGCGGGGGGGCCGGAACCGGGGAGCTGTTTTTT	CASSQGGGGAGTGELFF
-	TRBJ2-5	TRBV3-1/TRBV3-2	16	TRBD1	TGTGCCAGCAGCCTGACCGGGACAGGGCATCGACGGACCCAGTACTTC	CASSLTGTGHRRTQYF
-	TRBJ2-1	TRBV27	16	TRBD2	TGTGCCAGCAGTGCCCCCCTAGCGGTCTCCTACAATGAGCAGTTCTTC	CASSAPLAVSYNEQFF
-	TRBJ1-2	TRBV6-5	13	TRBD1	TGTGCCAGCAGGCTAGACAGGGCCTATGGCTACACCTTC	CASRLDRAYGYTF
-	TRBJ1-1	TRBV4-2	14	TRBD1	TGTGCCAGCAGCCAGGGGGGACAGGGCGTTGAAGCTTTCTTT	CASSQGGQGVEAFF
-	TRBJ2-7	TRBV6-5	14	TRBD1	TGTGCCAGCAGTAGACAGGGGGCAACCTACGAGCAGTACTTC	CASSRQGATYEQYF
-	TRBJ2-5	TRBV4-3	16	TRBD2	TGCGCCAGCAGCCAGGCCCAAGCGGGGGGAATCGGGACCCAGTACTTC	CASSQAQAGGIGTQYF
-	TRBJ1-1	TRBV3-1/TRBV3-2	15	TRBD1	TGTGCCAGCAGCCGGACAGGGGGCTTGAGCACTGAAGCTTTCTTT	CASSRTGGLSTEAFF
-	TRBJ2-1	TRBV9	15	-	TGTGCCAGCAGCCCTCGGGATAGCTCCTACAATGAGCAGTTCTTC	CASSPRDSSYNEQFF
-	TRBJ2-1	TRBV11-2	17	TRBD1	TGTGCCAGCAGCTTCCTACAGGGGTGGGACTCCTACAATGAGCAGTTCTTC	CASSFLQGWDSYNEQFF
-	TRBJ2-7	TRBV5-1	14	-	TGCGCCAGCAGCTTGTCAGGGTACTCCTACGAGCAGTACTTC	CASSLSGYSYEQYF
-	TRBJ1-2	TRBV9	15	TRBD1	TGTGCCAGCAGCGCGGGGTTGGACAGGGTCCATGGCTACACCTTC	CASSAGLDRVHGYTF
-	TRBJ1-6	TRBV30	13	-	TGTGCCTGGAGTCCAGAAAACCAATCACCCCTCCACTTT	CAWSPENQSPLHF
few	TRBJ1-4	TRBV7-9	15	TRBD1	TGTGCCAGCTACCGGGGACAGGGGGTAGACGAAAAACTGTTTTTT	CASYRGQGVDEKLFF
-	TRBJ1-1	TRBV7-9	15	-	TGTGCCAGCAGCTTAGTTTGGGAGGGGATCTCTGAAGCTTTCTTT	CASSLVWEGISEAFF
-	TRBJ1-2	TRBV5-1	13	-	TGCGCCAGCAGCTTGGCCGGCAGGTCAGGCTACACCTTC	CASSLAGRSGYTF
-	TRBJ1-2	TRBV20-1	11	-	TGCAGTGCTAGTTTGGGGGGAGGCTACACCTTC	CSASLGGGYTF
-	TRBJ2-1	TRBV9	15	TRBD2	TGTGCCAGCAGCACCCTAGCGGGAGCCTACAATGAGCAGTTCTTC	CASSTLAGAYNEQFF